This passage covers 9 T cell receptor beta chains from one sample sequenced in a study of blood T cell repertoires in COVID-19. Data came from immunoSEQ multiplex PCR; TCRdb stores just in-frame clones and leaves some out. The sample contains roughly 40,000 clones, approximately 80% of which appear only once. The specimen was peripheral blood. These receptors were obtained from a man in his 70s with acute or convalescent COVID-19.

This clone ranks as medium-sized (0.01 to 0.1%). V usage is TRBV6-5 and J usage is TRBJ1-2; D not resolved. Germline V CDR1 and CDR2: MNHEY, SVGAGI. Trimming shortened V by 6 bases and J by 7 bases, and 15 bases separated the two germline ends. The CDR3 covers 13 residues. In DNA, the CDR3 is TGTGCCAGCAGCCAATTAGAGGGAGTTGGCTACACCTTC. Amino acid sequence: CASSQLEGVGYTF.

In its sample, this clone was seen once. CDR3 coding DNA: TGTGCCAGCAGGTCAGGAGGCTCCTACGAGCAGTACTTC. Protein product: CASRSGGSYEQYF. The chain combines TRBV27 with TRBJ2-7, with D possibly matching TRBD2 (5 bases). V lost 6 bases to trimming and J lost 0 bases, with 9 bases between them. Germline V CDR1 and CDR2: MNHEY, SMNVEV (reference sequence). This CDR3 has 13 residues.

The J gene is TRBJ2-1, the V gene TRBV20-1, with 10 bases that match TRBD1. Trimming cost V 3 bases and J 4 bases; bases outside gene matches: 3. The CDR3 contains 14 residues. Germline values: CDR1 DFQATT, CDR2 SNEGSKA (reference sequence). In DNA, the CDR3 is TGCAGTGCTAGTAGGACAGGGGGTTACAATGAGCAGTTCTTC. Residues: CSASRTGGYNEQFF.

This chain connects TRBV7-3 to TRBJ1-3, with a possible D match to TRBD1 (6 bases). The V end lost 1 base, the J end lost 2 bases, and 9 bases lay between the germline ends. Per the germline V gene, CDR1 is SGHTA and CDR2 is FQGTGA. There are 15 residues in the CDR3. CDR3 sequence reads: CASSLIGGPGNTIYF. Written as DNA, the CDR3 is TGTGCCAGCAGCTTAATAGGGGGACCTGGAAACACCATATATTTT.

This clone has a single count. The chain recombines TRBV7-2 with TRBJ2-3; D is unclear. The V gene's germline CDR1 is SGHTA and CDR2 FQGNSA. V was cut by 1 base and J by 2 bases, with 10 bases left in between. The CDR3 is made up of 15 amino acids. CDR3 DNA: TGTGCCAGCAGCTTAGGTGTACAGCACACAGATACGCAGTATTTT. Its protein product is CASSLGVQHTDTQYF. The full variable domain, with the rest looked up from reference TRBV7-2 and TRBJ2-3, is GAGVSQSPSNKVTEKGKDVELRCDPISGHTALYWYRQSLGQGLEFLIYFQGNSAPDKSGLPSDRFSAERTGGSVSTLTIQRTQQEDSAVYLCASSLGVQHTDTQYFGPGTRLTVL.

V usage is TRBV5-1 and J usage is TRBJ2-5, with 8 bases fitting TRBD2. With 0 bases clipped from V and 5 bases from J, the junction kept 6 bases outside the gene matches. The CDR3 is 15 residues long. CDR1 SGHRS and CDR2 YFSETQ come from the germline V gene. The CDR3, as DNA: TGCGCCAGCAGCTTGGGACCGGGAGGGCAGGAGACCCAGTACTTC. It specifies CASSLGPGGQETQYF.

This rearrangement joins TRBV10-3 to TRBJ1-6; D gene uncertain. CDR1 and CDR2 (germline): ENHRY, SYGVKD. V was pared by 10 bases and J by 3 bases, with 13 bases between. The CDR3 has 14 residues. In DNA, the CDR3 is TGTGCCAGGGAGCAGCCGGTCTATAATTCACCCCTCCACTTT. Encoded protein: CAREQPVYNSPLHF.

The chain couples TRBV18 to TRBJ1-6; 9 bases match TRBD1. The CDR3 covers 14 residues. V lost 4 bases, J lost 10 bases, and 5 bases stayed unmatched. Germline V gene sequence: CDR1 KGHSH, CDR2 LQKENI. CDR3 in amino acids: CASSRDRVESPLHF. The CDR3 DNA reads TGTGCCAGCTCACGGGACAGGGTAGAATCACCCCTCCACTTT.

The V call is TRBV25-1, the J call TRBJ1-1, with a weak D call TRBD1 (5 bases). The germline V gene encodes CDR1 MGHDK and CDR2 SYGVNS. The CDR3 is 14 residues long. Trimming took 5 bases from V and 1 from J, leaving 11 bases between them. The CDR3 bases are TGTGCCAGCAGTTCAGGGCTCTGGAACACTGAAGCTTTCTTT. This codes for CASSSGLWNTEAFF.